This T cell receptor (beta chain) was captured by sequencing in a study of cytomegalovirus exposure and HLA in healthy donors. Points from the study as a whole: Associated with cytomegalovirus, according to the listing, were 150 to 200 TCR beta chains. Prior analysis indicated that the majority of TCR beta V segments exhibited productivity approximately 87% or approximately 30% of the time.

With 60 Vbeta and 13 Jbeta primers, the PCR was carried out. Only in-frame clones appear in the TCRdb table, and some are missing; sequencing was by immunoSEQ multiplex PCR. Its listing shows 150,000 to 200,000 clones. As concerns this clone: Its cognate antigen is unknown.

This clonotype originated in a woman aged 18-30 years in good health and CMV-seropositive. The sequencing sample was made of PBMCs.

The CDR3 nucleotides read TGTGCCAGCAGCCCCGCCCCGGGACTTAACAATGAGCAGTTCTTC. This sequence encodes CASSPAPGLNNEQFF. This rearrangement joins TRBV7-8 to TRBJ2-1; tentatively, D is TRBD2 (6 bases). CDR1 is SGHVS and CDR2 is FQNEAQ in the germline V gene. This CDR3 contains 15 residues. V gave up 5 bases and J gave up 5 bases, with 16 bases separating them.